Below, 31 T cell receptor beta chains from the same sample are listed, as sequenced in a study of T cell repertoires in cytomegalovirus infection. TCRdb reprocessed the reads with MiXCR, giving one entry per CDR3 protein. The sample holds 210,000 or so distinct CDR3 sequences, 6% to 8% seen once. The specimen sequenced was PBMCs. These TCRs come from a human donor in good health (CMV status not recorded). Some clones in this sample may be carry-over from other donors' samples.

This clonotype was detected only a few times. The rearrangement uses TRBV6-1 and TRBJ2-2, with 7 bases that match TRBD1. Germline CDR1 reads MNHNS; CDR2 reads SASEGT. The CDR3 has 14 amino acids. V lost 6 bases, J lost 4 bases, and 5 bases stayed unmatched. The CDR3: CASRPQGTTGELFF. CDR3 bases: TGTGCCAGCAGGCCACAGGGGACCACCGGGGAGCTGTTTTTT.

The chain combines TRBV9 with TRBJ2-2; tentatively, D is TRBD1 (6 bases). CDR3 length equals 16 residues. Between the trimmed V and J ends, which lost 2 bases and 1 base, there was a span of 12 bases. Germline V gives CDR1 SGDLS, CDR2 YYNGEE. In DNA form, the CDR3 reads TGTGCCAGCAGCGTCTATTCGACAGGGAACACCGGGGAGCTGTTTTTT. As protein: CASSVYSTGNTGELFF.

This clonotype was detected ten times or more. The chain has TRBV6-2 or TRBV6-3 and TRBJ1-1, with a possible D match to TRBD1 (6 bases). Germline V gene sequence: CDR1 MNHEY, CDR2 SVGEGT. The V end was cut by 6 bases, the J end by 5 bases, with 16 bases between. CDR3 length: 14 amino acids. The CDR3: CASRRTGKGTEAFF. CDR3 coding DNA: TGTGCCAGCAGAAGAACAGGGAAGGGAACTGAAGCTTTCTTT.

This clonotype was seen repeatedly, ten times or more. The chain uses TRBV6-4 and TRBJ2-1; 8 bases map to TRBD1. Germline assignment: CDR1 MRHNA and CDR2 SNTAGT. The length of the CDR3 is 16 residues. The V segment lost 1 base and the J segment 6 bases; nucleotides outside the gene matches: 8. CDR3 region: CASSDLQGASGNEQFF. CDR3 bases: TGTGCCAGCAGTGACTTGCAGGGGGCCTCCGGCAATGAGCAGTTCTTC.

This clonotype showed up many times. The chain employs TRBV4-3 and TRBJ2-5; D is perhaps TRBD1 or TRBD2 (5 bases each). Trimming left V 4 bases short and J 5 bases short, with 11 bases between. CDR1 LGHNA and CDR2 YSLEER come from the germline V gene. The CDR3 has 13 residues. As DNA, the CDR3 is TGCGCCAGCAGCCGCACCTGGGGGGAGACCCAGTACTTC. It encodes CASSRTWGETQYF.

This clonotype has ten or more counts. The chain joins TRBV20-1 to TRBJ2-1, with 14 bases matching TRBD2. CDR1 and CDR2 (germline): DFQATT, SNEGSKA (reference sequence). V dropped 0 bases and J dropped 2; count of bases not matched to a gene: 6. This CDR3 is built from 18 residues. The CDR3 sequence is CSARDFGLAGGPYNEQFF. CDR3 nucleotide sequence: TGCAGTGCTAGAGATTTCGGACTAGCGGGGGGCCCCTACAATGAGCAGTTCTTC.

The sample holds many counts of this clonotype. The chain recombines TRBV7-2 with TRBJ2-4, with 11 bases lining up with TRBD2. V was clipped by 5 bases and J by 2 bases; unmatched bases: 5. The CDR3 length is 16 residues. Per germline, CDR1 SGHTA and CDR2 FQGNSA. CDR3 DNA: TGTGCCAGCAGCGGTCGACTAGCGGGGACCAAAAACATTCAGTACTTC. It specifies CASSGRLAGTKNIQYF. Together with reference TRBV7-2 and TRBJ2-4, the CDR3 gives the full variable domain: GAGVSQSPSNKVTEKGKDVELRCDPISGHTALYWYRQSLGQGLEFLIYFQGNSAPDKSGLPSDRFSAERTGGSVSTLTIQRTQQEDSAVYLCASSGRLAGTKNIQYFGAGTRLSVL.

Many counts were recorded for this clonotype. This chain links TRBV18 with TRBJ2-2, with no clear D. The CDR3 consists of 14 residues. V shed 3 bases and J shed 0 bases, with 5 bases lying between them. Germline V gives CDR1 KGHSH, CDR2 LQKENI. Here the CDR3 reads CASSPLANTGELFF. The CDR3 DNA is TGTGCCAGCTCACCTCTGGCGAACACCGGGGAGCTGTTTTTT. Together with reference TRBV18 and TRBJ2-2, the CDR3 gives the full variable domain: NAGVMQNPRHLVRRRGQEARLRCSPMKGHSHVYWYRQLPEEGLKFMVYLQKENIIDESGMPKERFSAEFPKEGPSILRIQQVVRGDSAAYFCASSPLANTGELFFGEGSRLTVL.

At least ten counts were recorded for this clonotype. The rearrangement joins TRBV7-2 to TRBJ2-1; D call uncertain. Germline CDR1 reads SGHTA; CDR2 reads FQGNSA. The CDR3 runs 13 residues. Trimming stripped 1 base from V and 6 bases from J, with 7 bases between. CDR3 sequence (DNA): TGTGCCAGCAGCTTAGAGCCCAGCAATGAGCAGTTCTTC. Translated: CASSLEPSNEQFF.

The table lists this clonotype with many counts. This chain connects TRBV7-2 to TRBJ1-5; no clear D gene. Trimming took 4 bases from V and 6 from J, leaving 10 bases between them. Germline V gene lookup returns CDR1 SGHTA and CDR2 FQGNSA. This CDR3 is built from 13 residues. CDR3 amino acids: CASSSPQSQPQHF. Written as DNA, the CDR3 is TGTGCCAGCAGCTCCCCGCAGAGTCAGCCCCAGCATTTT.

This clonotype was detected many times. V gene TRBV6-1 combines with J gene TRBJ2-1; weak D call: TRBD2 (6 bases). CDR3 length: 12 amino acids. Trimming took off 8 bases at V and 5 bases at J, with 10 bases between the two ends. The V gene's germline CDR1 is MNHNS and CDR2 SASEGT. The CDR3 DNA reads TGTGCCAGCGGAGGGACGGACAATGAGCAGTTCTTC. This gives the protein CASGGTDNEQFF.

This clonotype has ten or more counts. Here the CDR3 DNA reads TGCAGCGGGTTTGGGATGACCGGGGAGCTGTTTTTT. Translated: CSGFGMTGELFF. The chain couples TRBV29-1 to TRBJ2-2; D is ambiguous. The CDR3 is 12 amino acids. CDR1 and CDR2 (germline): SQVTM, ANQGSEA. V lost 7 bases and J 5 bases, leaving 11 bases between the germline ends.

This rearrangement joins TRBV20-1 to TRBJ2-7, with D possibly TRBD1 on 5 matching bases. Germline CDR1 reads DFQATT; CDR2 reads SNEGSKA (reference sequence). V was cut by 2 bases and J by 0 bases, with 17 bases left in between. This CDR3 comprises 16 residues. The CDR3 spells CSARPLSTASSYEQYF. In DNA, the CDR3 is TGCAGTGCTAGACCCCTCTCGACAGCTAGCTCCTACGAGCAGTACTTC.

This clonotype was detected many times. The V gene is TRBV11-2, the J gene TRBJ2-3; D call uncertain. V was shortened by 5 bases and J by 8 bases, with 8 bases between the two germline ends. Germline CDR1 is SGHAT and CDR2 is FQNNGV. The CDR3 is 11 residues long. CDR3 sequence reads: CASSASSTQYF. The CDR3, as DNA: TGTGCCAGCAGCGCGTCCTCTACGCAGTATTTT.

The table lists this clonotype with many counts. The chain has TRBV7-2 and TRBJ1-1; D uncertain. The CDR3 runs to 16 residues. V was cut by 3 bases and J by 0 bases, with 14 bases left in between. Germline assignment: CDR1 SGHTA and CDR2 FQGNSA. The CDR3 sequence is CASSFPGGWMNTEAFF. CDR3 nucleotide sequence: TGTGCCAGCAGCTTCCCTGGTGGATGGATGAACACTGAAGCTTTCTTT.

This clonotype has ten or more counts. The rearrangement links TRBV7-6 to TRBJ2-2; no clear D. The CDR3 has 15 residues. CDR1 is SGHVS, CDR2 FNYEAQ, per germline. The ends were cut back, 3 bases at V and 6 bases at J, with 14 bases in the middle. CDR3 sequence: CASSFKLEAAGELFF. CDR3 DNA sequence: TGTGCCAGCAGCTTTAAGCTAGAAGCTGCCGGGGAGCTGTTTTTT.

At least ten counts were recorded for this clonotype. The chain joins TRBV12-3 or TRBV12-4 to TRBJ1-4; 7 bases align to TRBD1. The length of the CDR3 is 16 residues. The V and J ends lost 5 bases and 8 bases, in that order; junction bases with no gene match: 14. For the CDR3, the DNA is TGTGCCAGCAGTCACAAAACGCAGGGGGATGGGGAAAAACTGTTTTTT. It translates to CASSHKTQGDGEKLFF.

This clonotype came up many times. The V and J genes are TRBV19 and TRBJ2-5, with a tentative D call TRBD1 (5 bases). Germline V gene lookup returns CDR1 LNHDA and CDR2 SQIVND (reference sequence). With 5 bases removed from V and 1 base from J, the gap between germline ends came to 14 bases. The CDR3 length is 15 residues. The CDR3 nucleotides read TGTGCCAGTAGTGATAGGGGCACAACCCAAGAGACCCAGTACTTC. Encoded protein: CASSDRGTTQETQYF. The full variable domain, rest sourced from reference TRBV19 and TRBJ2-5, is DGGITQSPKYLFRKEGQNVTLSCEQNLNHDAMYWYRQDPGQGLRLIYYSQIVNDFQKGDIAEGYSVSREKKESFPLTVTSAQKNPTAFYLCASSDRGTTQETQYFGPGTRLLVL.

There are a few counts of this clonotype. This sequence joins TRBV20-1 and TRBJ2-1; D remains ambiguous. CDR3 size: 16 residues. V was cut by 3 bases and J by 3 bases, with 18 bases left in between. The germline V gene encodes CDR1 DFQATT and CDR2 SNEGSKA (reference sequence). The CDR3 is CSARPGGGLDYNEQFF. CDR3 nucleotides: TGCAGTGCTAGGCCCGGTGGCGGTCTAGACTACAATGAGCAGTTCTTC.

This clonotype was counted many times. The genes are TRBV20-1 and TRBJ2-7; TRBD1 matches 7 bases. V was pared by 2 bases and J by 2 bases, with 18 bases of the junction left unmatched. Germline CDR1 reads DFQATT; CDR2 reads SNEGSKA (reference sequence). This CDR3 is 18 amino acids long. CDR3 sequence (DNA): TGCAGTGCTAGACCCCTTGACAGGGATCGTGTGTATACCTACGAGCAGTACTTC. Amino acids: CSARPLDRDRVYTYEQYF.

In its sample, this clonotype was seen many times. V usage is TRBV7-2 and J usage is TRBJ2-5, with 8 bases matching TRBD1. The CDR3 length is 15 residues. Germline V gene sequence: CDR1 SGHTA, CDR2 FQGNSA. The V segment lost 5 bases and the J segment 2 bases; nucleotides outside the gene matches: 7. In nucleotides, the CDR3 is TGTGCCAGCAGCATGACCGGGACAGGACAAGAGACCCAGTACTTC. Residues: CASSMTGTGQETQYF. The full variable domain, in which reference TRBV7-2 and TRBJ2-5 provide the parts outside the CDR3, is GAGVSQSPSNKVTEKGKDVELRCDPISGHTALYWYRQSLGQGLEFLIYFQGNSAPDKSGLPSDRFSAERTGGSVSTLTIQRTQQEDSAVYLCASSMTGTGQETQYFGPGTRLLVL.

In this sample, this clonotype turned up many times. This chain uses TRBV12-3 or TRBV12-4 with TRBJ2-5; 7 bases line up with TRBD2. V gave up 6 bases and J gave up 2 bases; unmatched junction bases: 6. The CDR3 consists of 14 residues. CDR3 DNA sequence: TGTGCCAGCAGCCAGACAGCGGGACAAGAGACCCAGTACTTC. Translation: CASSQTAGQETQYF.

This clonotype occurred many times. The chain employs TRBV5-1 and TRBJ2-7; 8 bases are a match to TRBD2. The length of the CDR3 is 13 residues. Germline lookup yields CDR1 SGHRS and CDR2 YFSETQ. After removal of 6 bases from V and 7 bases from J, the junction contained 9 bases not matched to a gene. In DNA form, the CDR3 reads TGCGCCAGCACTGGGACACCGGGGGGGGAGCAGTACTTC. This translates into CASTGTPGGEQYF.

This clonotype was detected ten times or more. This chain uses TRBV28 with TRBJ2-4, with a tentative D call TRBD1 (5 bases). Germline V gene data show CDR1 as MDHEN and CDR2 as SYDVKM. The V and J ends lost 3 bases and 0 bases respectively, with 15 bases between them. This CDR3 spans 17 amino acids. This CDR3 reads CASSLGRTDLAKNIQYF. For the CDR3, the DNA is TGTGCCAGCAGTTTGGGGCGGACGGATCTAGCCAAAAACATTCAGTACTTC.

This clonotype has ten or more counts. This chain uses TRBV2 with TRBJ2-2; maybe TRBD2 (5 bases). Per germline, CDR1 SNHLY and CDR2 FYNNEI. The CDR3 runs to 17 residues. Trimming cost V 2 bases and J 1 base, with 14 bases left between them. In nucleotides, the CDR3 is TGTGCCAGCAGTGAAAAAAGGGTCGGGGTGAACACCGGGGAGCTGTTTTTT. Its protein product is CASSEKRVGVNTGELFF. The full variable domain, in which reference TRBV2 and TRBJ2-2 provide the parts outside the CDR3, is EPEVTQTPSHQVTQMGQEVILRCVPISNHLYFYWYRQILGQKVEFLVSFYNNEISEKSEIFDDQFSVERPDGSNFTLKIRSTKLEDSAMYFCASSEKRVGVNTGELFFGEGSRLTVL.

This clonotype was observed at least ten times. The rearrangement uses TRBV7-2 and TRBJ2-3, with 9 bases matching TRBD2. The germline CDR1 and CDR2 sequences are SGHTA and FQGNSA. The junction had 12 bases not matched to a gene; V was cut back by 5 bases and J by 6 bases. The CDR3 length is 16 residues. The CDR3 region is CASSPRSGGFRDTQYF. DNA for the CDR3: TGTGCCAGCAGCCCACGGAGCGGGGGGTTTAGGGATACGCAGTATTTT.

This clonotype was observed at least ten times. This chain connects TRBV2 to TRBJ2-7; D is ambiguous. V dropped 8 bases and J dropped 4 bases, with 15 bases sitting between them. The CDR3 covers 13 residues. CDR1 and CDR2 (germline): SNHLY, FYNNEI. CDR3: CASRRLGSYEQYF. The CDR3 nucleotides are TGTGCCAGCCGTAGACTCGGCAGTTACGAGCAGTACTTC.

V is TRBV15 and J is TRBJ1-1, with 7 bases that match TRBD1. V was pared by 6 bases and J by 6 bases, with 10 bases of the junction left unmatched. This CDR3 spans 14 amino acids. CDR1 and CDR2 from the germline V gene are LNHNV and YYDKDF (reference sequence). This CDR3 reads CATSPGQIRPEAFF. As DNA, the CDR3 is TGTGCCACCAGTCCGGGACAGATTAGACCTGAAGCTTTCTTT.

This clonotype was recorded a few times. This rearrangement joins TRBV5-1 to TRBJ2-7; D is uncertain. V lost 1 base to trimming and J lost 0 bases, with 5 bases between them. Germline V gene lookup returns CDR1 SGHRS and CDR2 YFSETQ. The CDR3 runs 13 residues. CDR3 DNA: TGCGCCAGCAGCTTGTACCTCTCCTACGAGCAGTACTTC. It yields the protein CASSLYLSYEQYF.

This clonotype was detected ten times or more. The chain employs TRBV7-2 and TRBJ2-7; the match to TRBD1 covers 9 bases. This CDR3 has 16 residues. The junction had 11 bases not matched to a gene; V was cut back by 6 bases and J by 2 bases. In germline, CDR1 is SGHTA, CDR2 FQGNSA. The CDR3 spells CASRNPGTGSPYEQYF. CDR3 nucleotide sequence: TGTGCCAGCAGGAACCCCGGGACAGGGTCCCCCTACGAGCAGTACTTC.

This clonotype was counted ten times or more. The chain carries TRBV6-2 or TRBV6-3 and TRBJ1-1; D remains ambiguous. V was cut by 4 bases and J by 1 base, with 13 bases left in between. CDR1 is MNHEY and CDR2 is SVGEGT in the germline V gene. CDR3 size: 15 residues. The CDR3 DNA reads TGTGCCAGCAGTTCCGAGGATGACGGGAACACTGAAGCTTTCTTT. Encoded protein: CASSSEDDGNTEAFF.